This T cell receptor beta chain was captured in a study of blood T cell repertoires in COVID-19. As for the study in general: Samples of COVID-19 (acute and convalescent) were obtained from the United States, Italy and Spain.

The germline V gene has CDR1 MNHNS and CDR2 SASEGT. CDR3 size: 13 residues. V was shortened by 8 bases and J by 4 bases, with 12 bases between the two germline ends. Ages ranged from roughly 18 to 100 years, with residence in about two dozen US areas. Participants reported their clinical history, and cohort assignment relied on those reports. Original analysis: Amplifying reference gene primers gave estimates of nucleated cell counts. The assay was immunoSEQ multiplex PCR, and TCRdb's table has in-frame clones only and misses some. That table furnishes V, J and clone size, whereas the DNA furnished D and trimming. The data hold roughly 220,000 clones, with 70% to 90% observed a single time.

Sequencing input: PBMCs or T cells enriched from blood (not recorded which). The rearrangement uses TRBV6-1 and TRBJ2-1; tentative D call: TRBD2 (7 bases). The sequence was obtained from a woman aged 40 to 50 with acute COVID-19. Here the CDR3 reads CASARGAYNEQFF. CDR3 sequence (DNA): TGTGCCAGCGCCCGGGGGGCTTACAATGAGCAGTTCTTC.